Listed here is a single TCR beta chain. The second PCR ran roughly 6 to 11 cycles with a sample-barcoded 5' primer and J-beta primers. TCRdb used MiXCR to reprocess the 5' RACE reads, holding one entry per CDR3 protein. Of approximately 940,000 distinct CDR3 sequences in the sample, roughly 43% were seen once. The data originate from a study of blood T cells in healthy people across ages. The CDR3 length is 18 residues. Losses at the gene ends were 4 bases for V and 4 bases for J; bases not matched to a gene: 17. Germline V gene lookup returns CDR1 SGHDT and CDR2 YYEEEE. The TCR comes from a man younger than 45 in good health. This chain uses TRBV5-6 with TRBJ2-1; 7 bases map to TRBD1. The sequenced material came from blood. The CDR3 reads CASSGIGTATSQYNEQFF. Written as DNA, the CDR3 is TGTGCCAGCAGCGGGATAGGGACAGCTACCTCCCAATACAATGAGCAGTTCTTC. Together with reference TRBV5-6 and TRBJ2-1, the CDR3 gives the full variable domain: DAGVTQSPTHLIKTRGQQVTLRCSPKSGHDTVSWYQQALGQGPQFIFQYYEEEERQRGNFPDRFSGHQFPNYSSELNVNALLLGDSALYLCASSGIGTATSQYNEQFFGPGTRLTVL.